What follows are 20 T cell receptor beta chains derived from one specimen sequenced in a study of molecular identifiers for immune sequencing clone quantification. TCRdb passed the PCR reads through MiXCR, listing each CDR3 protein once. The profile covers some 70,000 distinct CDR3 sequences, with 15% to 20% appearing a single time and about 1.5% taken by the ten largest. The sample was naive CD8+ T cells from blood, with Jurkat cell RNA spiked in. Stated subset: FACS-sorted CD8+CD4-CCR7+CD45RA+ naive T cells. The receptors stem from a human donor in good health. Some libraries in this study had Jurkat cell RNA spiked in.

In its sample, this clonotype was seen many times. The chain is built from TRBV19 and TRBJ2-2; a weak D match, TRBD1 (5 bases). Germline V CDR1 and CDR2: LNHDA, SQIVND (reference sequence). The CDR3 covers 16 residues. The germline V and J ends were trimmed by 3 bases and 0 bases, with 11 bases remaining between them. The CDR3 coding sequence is TGTGCCAGTAGTATCCGCCCAGGGACGAACACCGGGGAGCTGTTTTTT. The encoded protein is CASSIRPGTNTGELFF.

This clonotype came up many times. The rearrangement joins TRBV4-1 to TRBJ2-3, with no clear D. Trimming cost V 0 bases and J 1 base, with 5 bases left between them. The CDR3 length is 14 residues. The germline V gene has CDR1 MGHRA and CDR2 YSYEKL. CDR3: CASSQDPRTDTQYF. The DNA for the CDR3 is TGCGCCAGCAGCCAAGATCCACGCACAGATACGCAGTATTTT.

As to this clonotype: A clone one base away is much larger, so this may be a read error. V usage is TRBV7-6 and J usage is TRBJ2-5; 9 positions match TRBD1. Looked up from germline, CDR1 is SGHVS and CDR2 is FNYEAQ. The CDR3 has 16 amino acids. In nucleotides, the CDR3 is TGTGCCAGCAGCCCACGCCTCGGACAGGGGATAGAGACCCAGCACTTC. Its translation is CASSPRLGQGIETQHF. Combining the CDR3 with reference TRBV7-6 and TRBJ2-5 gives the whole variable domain GAGVSQSPRYKVTKRGQDVALRCDPISGHVSLYWYRQALGQGPEFLTYFNYEAQQDKSGLPNDRFSAERPEGSISTLTIQRTEQRDSAMYRCASSPRLGQGIETQHFGPGTRLLVL.

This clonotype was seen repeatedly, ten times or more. The DNA for the CDR3 is TGTGCCAGCAGTTTAGAATTTGGAACCACAGATACGCAGTATTTT. Protein product: CASSLEFGTTDTQYF. This chain joins TRBV27 and TRBJ2-3; no firm D call. Deletions cut 2 bases from V and 2 bases from J, with 11 bases between. The CDR3 is 15 amino acids. Germline V gene sequence: CDR1 MNHEY, CDR2 SMNVEV (reference sequence).

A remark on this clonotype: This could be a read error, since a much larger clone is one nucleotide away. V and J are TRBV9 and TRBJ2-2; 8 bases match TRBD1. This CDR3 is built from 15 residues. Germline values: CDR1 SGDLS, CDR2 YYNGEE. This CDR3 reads CASSVRTGNTGELVF. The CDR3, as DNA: TGTGCCAGCAGCGTTAGGACAGGGAACACCGGGGAGCTGGTTTTT. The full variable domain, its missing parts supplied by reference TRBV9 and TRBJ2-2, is DSGVTQTPKHLITATGQRVTLRCSPRSGDLSVYWYQQSLDQGLQFLIQYYNGEERAKGNILERFSAQQFPDLHSELNLSSLELGDSALYFCASSVRTGNTGELVFGEGSRLTVL.

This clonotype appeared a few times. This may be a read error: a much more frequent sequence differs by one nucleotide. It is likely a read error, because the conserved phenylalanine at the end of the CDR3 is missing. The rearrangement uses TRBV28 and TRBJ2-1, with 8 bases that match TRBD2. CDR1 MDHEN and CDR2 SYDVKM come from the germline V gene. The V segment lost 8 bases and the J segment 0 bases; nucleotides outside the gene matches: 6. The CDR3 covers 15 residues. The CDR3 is CASLPGTSSYNEQFL. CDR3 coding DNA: TGTGCCAGCCTTCCCGGGACTAGCTCCTACAATGAGCAGTTCCTC.

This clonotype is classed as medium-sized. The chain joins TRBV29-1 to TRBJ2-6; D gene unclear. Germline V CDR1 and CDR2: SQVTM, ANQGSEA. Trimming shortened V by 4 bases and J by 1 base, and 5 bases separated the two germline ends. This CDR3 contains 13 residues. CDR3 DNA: TGCAGCGTTGCGAGATCTGGGGCCAACGTCCTGACTTTC. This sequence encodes CSVARSGANVLTF.

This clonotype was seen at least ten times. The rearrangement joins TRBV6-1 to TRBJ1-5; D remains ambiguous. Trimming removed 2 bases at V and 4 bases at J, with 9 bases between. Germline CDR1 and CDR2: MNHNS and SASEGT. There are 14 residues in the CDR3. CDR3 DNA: TGTGCCAGCAGTGAAAGACAAGTGAATCAGCCCCAGCATTTT. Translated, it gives CASSERQVNQPQHF.

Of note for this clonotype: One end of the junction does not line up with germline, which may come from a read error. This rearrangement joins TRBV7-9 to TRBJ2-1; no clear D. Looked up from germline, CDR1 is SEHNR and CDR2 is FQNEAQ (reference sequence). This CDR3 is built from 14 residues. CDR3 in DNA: TGTACCAGCAGCTTGGTCACGGACTACAATGAGCAGTTCTTC. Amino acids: CTSSLVTDYNEQFF.

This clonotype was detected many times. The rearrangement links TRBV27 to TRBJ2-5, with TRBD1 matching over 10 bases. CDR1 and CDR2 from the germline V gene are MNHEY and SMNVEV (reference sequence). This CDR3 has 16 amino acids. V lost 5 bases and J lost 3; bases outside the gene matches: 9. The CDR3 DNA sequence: TGTGCCAGCAGTCCGATCGCCGGGACAGGGGAAGAGACCCAGTACTTC. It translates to CASSPIAGTGEETQYF.

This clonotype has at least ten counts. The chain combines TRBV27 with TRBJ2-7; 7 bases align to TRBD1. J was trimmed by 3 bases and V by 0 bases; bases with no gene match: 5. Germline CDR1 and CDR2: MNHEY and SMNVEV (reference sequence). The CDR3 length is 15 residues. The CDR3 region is CASSLSTGNIYEQYF. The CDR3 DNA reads TGTGCCAGCAGTTTATCGACAGGGAACATCTACGAGCAGTACTTC.

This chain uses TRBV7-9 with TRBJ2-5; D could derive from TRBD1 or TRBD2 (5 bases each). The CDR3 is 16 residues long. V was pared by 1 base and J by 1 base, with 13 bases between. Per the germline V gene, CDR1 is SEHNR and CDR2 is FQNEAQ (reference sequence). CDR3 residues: CASSLGQGEAQETQYF. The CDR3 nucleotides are TGTGCCAGCAGCTTAGGTCAGGGAGAGGCCCAAGAGACCCAGTACTTC.

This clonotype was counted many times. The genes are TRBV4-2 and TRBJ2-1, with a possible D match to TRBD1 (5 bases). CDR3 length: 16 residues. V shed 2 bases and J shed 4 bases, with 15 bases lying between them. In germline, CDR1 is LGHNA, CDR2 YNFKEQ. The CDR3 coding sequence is TGTGCCAGCAGCCAACAGGGCCCGCCGCCTTACAATGAGCAGTTCTTC. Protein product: CASSQQGPPPYNEQFF.

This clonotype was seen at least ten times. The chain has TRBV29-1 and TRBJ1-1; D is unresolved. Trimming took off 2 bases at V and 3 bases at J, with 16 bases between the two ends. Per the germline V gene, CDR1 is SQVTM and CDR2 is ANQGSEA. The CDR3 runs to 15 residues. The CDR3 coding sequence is TGCAGCGTTGAAAGGATTGGCGGTTCGCACACTGAAGCTTTCTTT. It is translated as CSVERIGGSHTEAFF.

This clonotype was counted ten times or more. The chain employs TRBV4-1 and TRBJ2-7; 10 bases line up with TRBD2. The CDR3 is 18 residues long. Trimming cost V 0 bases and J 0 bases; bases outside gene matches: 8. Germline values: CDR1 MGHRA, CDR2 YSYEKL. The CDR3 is CASSQEELAGRSSYEQYF. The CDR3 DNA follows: TGCGCCAGCAGCCAAGAGGAACTAGCGGGGCGTAGCTCCTACGAGCAGTACTTC.

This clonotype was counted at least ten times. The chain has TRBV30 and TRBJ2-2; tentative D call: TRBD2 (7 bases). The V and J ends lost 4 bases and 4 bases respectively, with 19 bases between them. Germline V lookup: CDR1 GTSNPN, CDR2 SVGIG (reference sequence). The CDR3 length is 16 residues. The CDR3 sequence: CAWTRGTGGVTGELFF. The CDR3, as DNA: TGTGCCTGGACCAGGGGAACGGGAGGAGTCACCGGGGAGCTGTTTTTT. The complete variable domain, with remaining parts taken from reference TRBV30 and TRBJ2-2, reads SQTIHQWPATLVQPVGSPLSLECTVEGTSNPNLYWYRQAAGRGLQLLFYSVGIGQISSEVPQNLSASRPQDRQFILSSKKLLLSDSGFYLCAWTRGTGGVTGELFFGEGSRLTVL.

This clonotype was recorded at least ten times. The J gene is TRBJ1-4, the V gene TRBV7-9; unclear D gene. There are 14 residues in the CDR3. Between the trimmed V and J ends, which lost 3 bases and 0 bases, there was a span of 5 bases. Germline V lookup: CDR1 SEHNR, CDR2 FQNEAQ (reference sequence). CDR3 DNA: TGTGCCAGCAGCTTTGTTGCAACTAATGAAAAACTGTTTTTT. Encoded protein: CASSFVATNEKLFF.

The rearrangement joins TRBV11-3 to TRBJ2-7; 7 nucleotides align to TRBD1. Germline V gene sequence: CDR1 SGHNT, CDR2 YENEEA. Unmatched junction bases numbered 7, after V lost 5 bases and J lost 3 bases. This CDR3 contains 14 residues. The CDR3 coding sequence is TGTGCCAGCAGCAAACGGGACAGAGGCTACGAGCAGTACTTC. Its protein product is CASSKRDRGYEQYF. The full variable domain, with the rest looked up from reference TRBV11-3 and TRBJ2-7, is EAGVVQSPRYKIIEKKQPVAFWCNPISGHNTLYWYLQNLGQGPELLIRYENEEAVDDSQLPKDRFSAERLKGVDSTLKIQPAELGDSAVYLCASSKRDRGYEQYFGPGTRLTVT.

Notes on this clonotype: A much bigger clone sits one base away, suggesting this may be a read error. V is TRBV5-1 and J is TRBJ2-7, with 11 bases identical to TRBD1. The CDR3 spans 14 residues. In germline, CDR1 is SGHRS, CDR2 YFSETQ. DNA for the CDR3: TGCGCCAGCAGCATAGGACAGGGGGCCTACGAGCAGCACTTC. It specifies CASSIGQGAYEQHF.

DNA for the CDR3: TGTGCCAGCAGTCCCGGGACAGTGAACACTGAAGCTTTCTTT. Protein sequence: CASSPGTVNTEAFF. This rearrangement joins TRBV12-3 or TRBV12-4 to TRBJ1-1, with 7 bases that match TRBD1. V lost 5 bases to trimming and J lost 0 bases; unmatched junction nucleotides: 3. This CDR3 contains 14 residues.